The rows below give T cell receptor beta chains drawn from one sample of a study of beta chain features in type 1 diabetes. Sequenced by immunoSEQ multiplex PCR; TCRdb stores in-frame clones only, minus some. This table has just over 600,000 clones, less than 20% appearing once. Sequenced material: naive CD4+ T cells from blood. The receptors originated from a man aged 18 to 35 in good health. CDR3s include the opening cysteine and the closing phenylalanine or tryptophan. Fields, in order: J gene, CDR3 length, clone size, V gene, D gene, CDR3 DNA, CDR3 protein. D genes are given only for firm matches. Size values are once, few and many counts, or a class for expanded clones, and some rows have none.

TRBJ1-1	14	-	TRBV19	-	TGTGCCAGTAGTCTATCCCGGGAGAACACTGAAGCTTTCTTT	CASSLSRENTEAFF
TRBJ1-6	11	few	TRBV6-4	-	TGTGCCAGCATAATAGGCTCACCCCTCCACTTT	CASIIGSPLHF
TRBJ1-4	17	-	TRBV27	TRBD1	TGTGCCAGCAGTTTAGGGACAGCTTCGCACTCGGAGGGGAGACTGTTTTTT	CASSLGTASHSEGRLFF
TRBJ1-1	12	-	TRBV28	-	TGTGCCAGCAGTCTCAGGACCTATGAAGCTTTCTTT	CASSLRTYEAFF
TRBJ1-1	16	few	TRBV5-1	-	TGCGCCAGCAGCTTGGTTGGTGACGGTGGCAACACTGAAGCTTTCTTT	CASSLVGDGGNTEAFF
TRBJ2-7	15	-	TRBV7-3	-	TGTGCCAGCAGCCCGACGCGGGACATAGACTACGAGCAGTACTTC	CASSPTRDIDYEQYF
TRBJ1-1	14	-	TRBV9	-	TGTGCCAGCAGCGTAGTACCAGGGAACACTGAAGCTTTCTTT	CASSVVPGNTEAFF
TRBJ1-5	13	few	TRBV11-1	-	TGTGCCAGCAGCAGAAACACAAATCAGCCCCAGCATTTT	CASSRNTNQPQHF
TRBJ1-5	15	few	TRBV19	-	TGTGCCAGTACGTTTAAAGGGAGTCGAAATCAGCCCCAGCATTTT	CASTFKGSRNQPQHF
TRBJ2-3	16	few	TRBV5-1	TRBD2	TGCGCCAGCAGCTTGGGAGCTAGCGGAGGCACAGATACGCAGTATTTT	CASSLGASGGTDTQYF
TRBJ2-7	14	few	TRBV5-6	-	TGTGCCAGCAGCTTGGGAGGGCAGGGGTACGAGCAGTACTTC	CASSLGGQGYEQYF
TRBJ1-4	14	few	TRBV7-2	-	TGTGCCAGCACCGCCTGGGGGCTGTCGGAAAAACTGTTTTTT	CASTAWGLSEKLFF
TRBJ1-2	13	few	TRBV9	-	TGTGCCAGCAGCGTTTCCGGCCTGGGAGGCTACACCTTC	CASSVSGLGGYTF
TRBJ1-1	15	-	TRBV19	TRBD1	TGTGCCAGTAGTACGGACAGGGGCCAGGTCTCTGAAGCTTTCTTT	CASSTDRGQVSEAFF
TRBJ2-7	17	-	TRBV18	TRBD2	TGTGCCAGCTCCGTGGGACTAGCGGGAGGCAGCTCCTACGAGCAGTACTTC	CASSVGLAGGSSYEQYF
TRBJ2-1	15	few	TRBV19	TRBD2	TGTGCCAGTAGGCCTACTAGCGGCCCCTACAATGAGCAGTTCTTC	CASRPTSGPYNEQFF
TRBJ2-7	13	-	TRBV15	-	TGTGCCACCAGCAGAGAACTAAGCTACGAGCAGTACTTC	CATSRELSYEQYF
TRBJ1-3	15	few	TRBV30	-	TGTGCCTGGAGTGTAAAACAGGGCTCTGGAAACACCATATATTTT	CAWSVKQGSGNTIYF
TRBJ2-7	14	-	TRBV6-6	TRBD1	TGTGCCAGCAGTTACTCGACAGGGGGCTACGAGCAGTACTTC	CASSYSTGGYEQYF
TRBJ2-5	12	-	TRBV10-3	-	TGTGCCATCAGCCGGGACGGAGAGACCCAGTACTTC	CAISRDGETQYF
TRBJ2-1	13	few	TRBV29-1	-	TGCAGCGTTGTTGCGGACTACTACAATGAGCAGTTCTTC	CSVVADYYNEQFF
TRBJ2-5	14	-	TRBV30	TRBD2	TGTGCCTGGAGGCTGAGCGGGGGGCAAGAGACCCAGTACTTC	CAWRLSGGQETQYF
TRBJ1-5	14	few	TRBV19	-	TGTGCCAGTAGTATAGATAGGGGCAATCAGCCCCAGCATTTT	CASSIDRGNQPQHF
TRBJ2-2	15	few	TRBV7-3	TRBD1	TGTGCCAGCAGCTTCGGACAGGTCCCGTCCGGGGAGCTGTTTTTT	CASSFGQVPSGELFF
TRBJ2-1	19	-	TRBV27	-	TGTGCCAGCAGCATGGAATCGGGACTGCCCGAATTCTCCTACAATGAGCAGTTCTTC	CASSMESGLPEFSYNEQFF
TRBJ1-5	9	few	TRBV10-3	-	TGTGCCATCGGTCAGCCCCAGCATTTT	CAIGQPQHF
TRBJ2-3	13	-	TRBV11-2	-	TGTGCCAGCAGCCCCGGGACTGTGGATACGCAGTATTTT	CASSPGTVDTQYF
TRBJ1-5	16	few	TRBV15	TRBD1	TGTGCCACCAGCAGTAGACAGGGACCTAGCAATCAGCCCCAGCATTTT	CATSSRQGPSNQPQHF
TRBJ1-2	12	-	TRBV28	-	TGTGCCAGCTTGGAACAGACCTATGGCTACACCTTC	CASLEQTYGYTF
TRBJ2-1	18	few	TRBV18	-	TGTGCCAGCTCCCGCATGGGGGGGCAAGGGAGCTCCTACAATGAGCAGTTCTTC	CASSRMGGQGSSYNEQFF
TRBJ1-1	15	-	TRBV29-1	-	TGCAGCGTTGAGGAAGCCAGGTTCCCGAACACTGAAGCTTTCTTT	CSVEEARFPNTEAFF
TRBJ2-2	13	few	TRBV19	-	TGTGCCGGATATGACACTAACACCGGGGAGCTGTTTTTT	CAGYDTNTGELFF
TRBJ2-3	12	-	TRBV25-1	-	TGTGCCAGCGCGTGGACTACGGATACGCAGTATTTT	CASAWTTDTQYF
TRBJ1-4	15	-	TRBV7-9	-	TGTGCCAGCAGCTTAGCGGGTACAGAAAATGAAAAACTGTTTTTT	CASSLAGTENEKLFF
TRBJ2-4	15	many	TRBV11-2	-	TGTGCCAGCAGCCTAATTACGGGAGCCAAAAACATTCAGTACTTC	CASSLITGAKNIQYF
TRBJ2-1	16	-	TRBV7-2	TRBD2	TGTGCCAGCAGCGCCAGGGGAGCGGGGGGGCCCAATGAGCAGTTCTTC	CASSARGAGGPNEQFF
TRBJ1-2	15	-	TRBV4-3	-	TGCGCCAGCAGCCAAGTCCCCGGGGTAGACTATGGCTACACCTTC	CASSQVPGVDYGYTF
TRBJ2-1	15	few	TRBV4-3	TRBD1	TGCGCCAGCAGCTACGGACAGGGGGCTTTCAATGAGCAGTTCTTC	CASSYGQGAFNEQFF
TRBJ2-3	12	few	TRBV28	TRBD2	TGTGCCAGCAGTTTTGGGCGGGGGGCGCAGTATTTT	CASSFGRGAQYF
TRBJ1-5	17	-	TRBV10-3	TRBD1	TGTGCCATCAGTGCCTCTGCCCGGACAGGGGGCAGTCAGCCCCAGCATTTT	CAISASARTGGSQPQHF
TRBJ1-4	15	few	TRBV5-4	TRBD1	TGTGCCAGCAGCGCAGTACAGGGGAAGAATGAAAAACTGTTTTTT	CASSAVQGKNEKLFF
TRBJ2-7	13	-	TRBV7-7	-	TGTGCTAGCAGCGCGGACTATCGAGGCGAGCAGTACTTC	CASSADYRGEQYF
TRBJ2-7	14	few	TRBV6-5	-	TGTGCCAGCAGTTACCGTGACAGCTCCTACGAGCAGTACTTC	CASSYRDSSYEQYF